This paragraph covers one T cell receptor (beta chain) sequence. CDR1 SGHTA and CDR2 FQGNSA come from the germline V gene. The CDR3 totals 15 residues. V dropped 4 bases and J dropped 3; count of bases not matched to a gene: 7. Patients of the Seattle cohort, enrolled during active infection, were followed longitudinally. This entry comes from a study of blood T cell repertoires in COVID-19. Study details: Specimens from acute and convalescent COVID-19 originated in the United States, Italy and Spain. The cDNA or gDNA used as material had been derived from T cells, B-cell-depleted T cells, or PBMCs.

Here immunoSEQ multiplex PCR was the method, and the copy in TCRdb shows in-frame clones only, minus some. The sample consists of about 93,000 clones, roughly 89% of them appearing once. The gene calls are TRBV7-2 and TRBJ2-7, with 9 bases that match TRBD2. The source of this sequence is a man aged 55 to 70 with COVID-19, enrolled during active disease. The specimen was peripheral blood. CDR3 sequence: CASSSLAGPFYEQYF. CDR3 nucleotide sequence: TGTGCCAGCAGCTCCCTAGCGGGACCCTTCTACGAGCAGTACTTC.